Shown below are 4 T cell receptor beta chains from a single sample sequenced in a study of CD4 T cells in relation to SARS-CoV-2 and coronaviruses. These receptors have no identified antigens. The assay was immunoSEQ multiplex PCR, and TCRdb's table has in-frame clones only and misses some. The data hold some 45,000 clones, with around 79% observed a single time. Sequenced material: naive CD4+ T cells from PBMCs, cultured in vitro. Subset of the sample: naive CD4+ T cells isolated by negative enrichment. Source of these receptors: an adult with COVID-19.

The gene calls are TRBV7-3 and TRBJ2-1; 11 nucleotides match TRBD2. Trimming took 6 bases from V and 1 from J; bases not matched to a gene: 8. The germline CDR1 and CDR2 sequences are SGHTA and FQGTGA. The CDR3 has 17 amino acids. The CDR3 coding sequence is TGTGCCAGCAGTTCACCGGGACTAGCGGAGTCCTACAATGAGCAGTTCTTC. Protein product: CASSSPGLAESYNEQFF.

The sample holds a few counts of this clone. The rearrangement uses TRBV24-1 and TRBJ2-2, with TRBD2 matching over 14 bases. Germline trimming cut 3 bases from V and 5 bases from J; bases unmatched to any gene: 4. In germline, CDR1 is KGHDR, CDR2 SFDVKD. The CDR3 has 17 amino acids. The CDR3 DNA follows: TGTGCCACCAGTGATCCCGGGACTAGCGGGAGTACCGGGGAGCTGTTTTTT. Residues: CATSDPGTSGSTGELFF.

The rearrangement links TRBV24-1 to TRBJ2-7, with 11 bases aligning to TRBD2. The junction had 10 bases not matched to a gene; V was cut back by 4 bases and J by 6 bases. The CDR3 sequence is 16 residues long. Germline V lookup: CDR1 KGHDR, CDR2 SFDVKD. CDR3 sequence: CATSETRPSGRFEQYF. CDR3 sequence (DNA): TGTGCCACCAGTGAAACCCGCCCTAGCGGGAGGTTCGAGCAGTACTTC.

V and J are TRBV19 and TRBJ1-5, with D tentatively TRBD1 (5 bases). The CDR3 spans 14 residues. Germline assignment: CDR1 LNHDA and CDR2 SQIVND (reference sequence). Deletions cut 6 bases from V and 0 bases from J, with 9 bases between. The chain's CDR3 is CASRPGDSNQPQHF. The CDR3 DNA follows: TGTGCCAGTAGGCCGGGGGATAGCAATCAGCCCCAGCATTTT.